The table lists the clone carrying this TCR beta chain with a few counts. No antigen is known for it. V was pared by 2 bases and J by 9 bases, with 9 bases of the junction left unmatched. The CDR3 extends over 16 amino acids. CDR1 is SGHVS, CDR2 FQNEAQ, per germline. This sample is drawn from a study of response to subunit inactivated influenza vaccine. Study observations and caveats: It was suggested by the authors that few new T cells are recruited by each seasonal influenza vaccination.

From the RT-PCR reads, TCRdb called clonotypes with MiXCR, one entry per CDR3 protein. The sample consists of 450,000 to 700,000 distinct CDR3 sequences, around 15% of them appearing once. V is TRBV7-8 and J is TRBJ2-1, with 11 bases identical to TRBD2. The sequence derives from a man in his fifties or sixties who received an inactivated influenza vaccine. The starting material was PBMCs from blood, obtained 11 to 12 days after vaccination. CDR3 sequence reads: CASSLRRLAGGGEQFF. Here the CDR3 DNA reads TGTGCCAGCAGCTTAAGGCGGCTAGCGGGGGGTGGTGAGCAGTTCTTC.